Below are 32 T cell receptor beta chains sequenced from a single sample in a study of blood T cell repertoires in COVID-19. The method was immunoSEQ multiplex PCR; TCRdb's version includes in-frame clones alone and lacks a portion of them. The repertoire has 200,000 to 250,000 clones, approximately 87% of them found once; the top ten carry under 6.5%. The sample taken for sequencing was peripheral blood. All receptors come from a man in his sixties with acute or convalescent COVID-19.

This chain links TRBV24-1 with TRBJ2-1; D is uncertain. The CDR3 is 16 residues long. Germline V gene data show CDR1 as KGHDR and CDR2 as SFDVKD. Trimming pared 3 bases from V and 9 bases from J, leaving 20 bases between. The CDR3 nucleotides are TGTGCCACCAGTGATCGGTCGGGTTCGATACTCAGTGAGCAGTTCTTC. This gives the protein CATSDRSGSILSEQFF.

Notes on this clone: Other DNA variants within this sample encode the same CDR3. This chain connects TRBV9 to TRBJ1-1; no reliable D call. This CDR3 is 13 amino acids long. Germline V CDR1 and CDR2: SGDLS, YYNGEE. V gave up 2 bases and J gave up 5 bases, with 10 bases separating them. The CDR3 loop is CASSVEEGTEAFF. In DNA, the CDR3 is TGTGCCAGCAGCGTTGAGGAGGGAACTGAAGCTTTCTTT.

The chain couples TRBV12-3 or TRBV12-4 to TRBJ2-1; D possibly corresponds to TRBD1 (6 bases). The CDR3 length is 13 residues. With 2 bases removed from V and 7 bases from J, the gap between germline ends came to 9 bases. The CDR3 bases are TGTGCCAGCAGTTTATTTAGGGGGAATGAGCAGTTCTTC. Its protein product is CASSLFRGNEQFF.

The chain carries TRBV9 and TRBJ2-3; 8 nucleotides align to TRBD2. This CDR3 is built from 17 residues. Per germline, CDR1 SGDLS and CDR2 YYNGEE. V trimming: 4 bases; J trimming: 1 base; junction bases outside the gene matches: 11. The chain's CDR3 is CASSTPGGVMGTDTQYF. The CDR3 coding sequence is TGTGCCAGCAGCACCCCCGGGGGGGTTATGGGCACAGATACGCAGTATTTT.

The V call is TRBV4-3, the J call TRBJ1-1; a possible D gene is TRBD1 (6 bases). Germline V gene sequence: CDR1 LGHNA, CDR2 YSLEER. This CDR3 comprises 18 residues. Trimming shortened V by 3 bases and J by 1 base, and 21 bases separated the two germline ends. In nucleotides, the CDR3 is TGCGCCAGCAGCCAGGATTGGGGGGGAGGACAGAGGAACACTGAAGCTTTCTTT. Residues: CASSQDWGGGQRNTEAFF.

V and J are TRBV5-1 and TRBJ2-7, with 11 positions matching TRBD1. The CDR3 runs 14 residues. The ends lost 3 bases at V and 6 bases at J; junction bases unmatched: 5. The V gene's germline CDR1 is SGHRS and CDR2 YFSETQ. CDR3 in amino acids: CASSSAGQGAEQYF. The CDR3, as DNA: TGCGCCAGCAGCTCGGCCGGACAGGGGGCCGAGCAGTACTTC.

This chain uses TRBV4-3 with TRBJ2-6, with a possible D match to TRBD1 (6 bases). V was cut by 4 bases and J by 7 bases, with 14 bases left in between. CDR1 and CDR2 (germline): LGHNA, YSLEER. This CDR3 has 15 residues. As DNA, the CDR3 is TGCGCCAGCAGCCGGTCTTCGGACAGTGCCAACGTCCTGACTTTC. Protein: CASSRSSDSANVLTF.

The rearrangement joins TRBV6-6 to TRBJ2-2, with 10 bases fitting TRBD1. V trimming: 5 bases; J trimming: 7 bases; junction bases outside the gene matches: 13. The CDR3 covers 17 residues. Germline lookup yields CDR1 MNHNY and CDR2 SVGAGI (reference sequence). In DNA, the CDR3 is TGTGCCAGCAGTCGAGGGACAGGGGTCTCCGGTGGCGGGGAGCTGTTTTTT. This encodes CASSRGTGVSGGGELFF.

The chain has TRBV9 and TRBJ2-5; a possible D gene is TRBD2 (6 bases). This CDR3 has 16 amino acids. The germline V gene encodes CDR1 SGDLS and CDR2 YYNGEE. Trimming left V 4 bases short and J 0 bases short, with 16 bases between. The CDR3 sequence is CASSSRGLMYQETQYF. As DNA, the CDR3 is TGTGCCAGCAGCAGCCGGGGACTCATGTACCAAGAGACCCAGTACTTC.

This clone was found a few times. The chain carries TRBV18 and TRBJ1-1, with 7 bases lining up with TRBD1. Germline values: CDR1 KGHSH, CDR2 LQKENI. V dropped 3 bases and J dropped 7; count of bases not matched to a gene: 5. The CDR3 totals 13 residues. In nucleotides, the CDR3 is TGTGCCAGCTCACCGGAGGGGGCGAGTGAAGCTTTCTTT. Encoded protein: CASSPEGASEAFF.

This clone was observed a handful of times. Other DNA sequences in this sample translate to the same CDR3. This sequence joins TRBV5-1 and TRBJ2-2, with 10 bases aligning to TRBD2. Germline V gene lookup returns CDR1 SGHRS and CDR2 YFSETQ. V shed 0 bases and J 0 bases; nucleotides not matched to a gene: 5. The CDR3 loop spans 18 amino acids. CDR3 residues: CASSLGLAGAANTGELFF. The CDR3 nucleotides are TGCGCCAGCAGCTTGGGGCTAGCGGGAGCCGCGAACACCGGGGAGCTGTTTTTT.

V is TRBV6-5 and J is TRBJ1-4; a possible D gene is TRBD1 (6 bases). The CDR3 consists of 16 residues. Trimming pared 2 bases from V and 8 bases from J, leaving 18 bases between. Germline CDR1 reads MNHEY; CDR2 reads SVGAGI. The CDR3 DNA is TGTGCCAGCAGTTACGGTCGAGGACAGCTGGGGGAAAAACTGTTTTTT. This gives the protein CASSYGRGQLGEKLFF.

The rearrangement uses TRBV9 and TRBJ1-2; 7 bases fit TRBD1. V was clipped by 3 bases and J by 4 bases; unmatched bases: 9. The CDR3 covers 15 residues. Germline V lookup: CDR1 SGDLS, CDR2 YYNGEE. CDR3 loop: CASSGRLWDSYGYTF. The CDR3 coding sequence is TGTGCCAGCAGCGGACGCCTCTGGGACAGCTATGGCTACACCTTC.

J is TRBJ2-1 and V is TRBV28; no definite D call. Germline V lookup: CDR1 MDHEN, CDR2 SYDVKM. The V gene lost 4 bases and the J gene lost 0 bases, with 13 bases spanning the gap. The CDR3 runs 16 residues. CDR3 sequence: CASSSPGRSSYNEQFF. CDR3 sequence (DNA): TGTGCCAGCAGTTCTCCCGGTCGGAGCTCCTACAATGAGCAGTTCTTC.

J is TRBJ2-5 and V is TRBV7-3, with 7 bases fitting TRBD2. J was trimmed by 7 bases and V by 1 base; bases with no gene match: 9. CDR1 and CDR2 from the germline V gene are SGHTA and FQGTGA. CDR3 size: 15 residues. CDR3 coding DNA: TGTGCCAGCAGCTTAATAGCGGGTCCGGAATGGACCCAGTACTTC. Its translation: CASSLIAGPEWTQYF.

This chain uses TRBV5-4 with TRBJ1-2; D possibly corresponds to TRBD1 (5 bases). Germline CDR1 and CDR2: SGHNT and YYREEE (reference sequence). V shed 4 bases and J shed 8 bases, with 15 bases lying between them. The CDR3 sequence is 13 residues long. The CDR3, as DNA: TGTGCCAGCAGCCCAGACAGCCAAGGGGGCTACACCTTC. Translation: CASSPDSQGGYTF. The full variable domain, with the rest looked up from reference TRBV5-4 and TRBJ1-2, is ETGVTQSPTHLIKTRGQQVTLRCSSQSGHNTVSWYQQALGQGPQFIFQYYREEENGRGNFPPRFSGLQFPNYSSELNVNALELDDSALYLCASSPDSQGGYTFGSGTRLTVV.

This clone was picked up a small number of times. The chain joins TRBV6-5 to TRBJ2-4; 9 nucleotides line up with TRBD1. The J segment lost 8 bases and the V segment lost 4 bases, leaving 6 bases of the junction unmatched. This CDR3 comprises 14 residues. CDR1 is MNHEY, CDR2 SVGAGI, per germline. CDR3 loop: CASSSGTGRDIQYF. The CDR3 DNA follows: TGTGCCAGCAGTTCCGGGACAGGGAGAGACATTCAGTACTTC.

The chain joins TRBV19 to TRBJ2-1; 7 bases map to TRBD2. The V segment lost 5 bases and the J segment 5 bases; nucleotides outside the gene matches: 9. The germline gives CDR1 LNHDA, CDR2 SQIVND (reference sequence). This CDR3 has 15 residues. CDR3 region: CASSLGGGINNEQFF. CDR3 nucleotides: TGTGCCAGTAGTCTTGGGGGGGGTATCAACAATGAGCAGTTCTTC.

This rearrangement joins TRBV11-2 to TRBJ2-6; maybe TRBD1 (5 bases). Trimming took off 4 bases at V and 0 bases at J, with 10 bases between the two ends. The CDR3 length is 16 residues. Per germline, CDR1 SGHAT and CDR2 FQNNGV. The CDR3 DNA is TGTGCCAGCAGCTACCGGACAATCTCTGGGGCCAACGTCCTGACTTTC. Translated, it gives CASSYRTISGANVLTF.

V gene TRBV20-1 combines with J gene TRBJ1-5; 7 positions match TRBD1. J was trimmed by 1 base and V by 3 bases; bases with no gene match: 6. The CDR3 has 15 amino acids. Germline-derived CDR1 and CDR2 are DFQATT and SNEGSKA (reference sequence). Written as DNA, the CDR3 is TGCAGTGCTAGTAACAGGGGCCCCAGCAATCAGCCCCAGCATTTT. It translates to CSASNRGPSNQPQHF.

In nucleotides, the CDR3 is TGTGCCAGCAGCGTCGGGACAGGGAATAACTATGGCTACACCTTC. Protein sequence: CASSVGTGNNYGYTF. The genes are TRBV2 and TRBJ1-2; the match to TRBD1 covers 9 bases. This CDR3 comprises 15 residues. V lost 6 bases and J lost 1; bases outside the gene matches: 6. CDR1 is SNHLY, CDR2 FYNNEI, per germline.

The rearrangement links TRBV9 to TRBJ1-2; D is undetermined. CDR1 SGDLS and CDR2 YYNGEE come from the germline V gene. The CDR3 extends over 12 amino acids. V dropped 1 base and J dropped 1 base, with 2 bases sitting between them. CDR3 region: CASSVYNYGYTF. CDR3 DNA: TGTGCCAGCAGCGTATATAACTATGGCTACACCTTC.

This chain joins TRBV3-1 (or the pseudogene TRBV3-2) and TRBJ2-7, with D perhaps matching TRBD2 (6 bases). Germline V CDR1 and CDR2: LGHDT, YNNKEL (reference sequence). V lost 5 bases to trimming and J lost 3 bases, with 14 bases between them. The CDR3 sequence is 14 residues long. CDR3 protein: CASSTRAGLYEQYF. The CDR3 region has the DNA TGTGCCAGCAGCACCCGAGCGGGCCTCTACGAGCAGTACTTC.

This chain uses TRBV29-1 with TRBJ1-2; D is unresolved. The CDR3 loop spans 11 amino acids. The germline CDR1 and CDR2 sequences are SQVTM and ANQGSEA. V lost 4 bases to trimming and J lost 7 bases, with 10 bases between them. This chain's CDR3 is CSVGQSVGYTF. CDR3 nucleotide sequence: TGCAGCGTTGGGCAGTCTGTTGGCTACACCTTC.

The chain couples TRBV6-2 or TRBV6-3 to TRBJ2-5; weak D call: TRBD1 (5 bases). V was cut by 6 bases and J by 2 bases, with 13 bases left in between. Germline CDR1 is MNHEY and CDR2 is SVGEGT. This CDR3 is 14 amino acids long. The CDR3 loop reads CASSGQGAQETQYF. The DNA for the CDR3 is TGTGCCAGCAGCGGACAAGGGGCGCAAGAGACCCAGTACTTC.

The V gene is TRBV2, the J gene TRBJ2-5; weak D call: TRBD1 (6 bases). Looked up from germline, CDR1 is SNHLY and CDR2 is FYNNEI. Between the trimmed V and J ends, which lost 4 bases and 2 bases, there was a span of 11 bases. This CDR3 is built from 14 residues. The DNA of the CDR3 is TGTGCCAGCAGTGGTGGACAGTTTCAAGAGACCCAGTACTTC. It specifies CASSGGQFQETQYF.

The rearrangement uses TRBV7-9 and TRBJ2-2; the match to TRBD2 covers 7 bases. J was trimmed by 6 bases and V by 3 bases; bases with no gene match: 1. Germline V lookup: CDR1 SEHNR, CDR2 FQNEAQ (reference sequence). The CDR3 is 13 residues long. Here the CDR3 reads CASSLGGSGELFF. CDR3 in DNA: TGTGCCAGCAGCTTGGGAGGGTCCGGGGAGCTGTTTTTT.

The chain couples TRBV28 to TRBJ2-1; weak D call: TRBD2 (7 bases). Germline V gene data show CDR1 as MDHEN and CDR2 as SYDVKM. Trimming left V 6 bases short and J 4 bases short, with 10 bases between. The CDR3 consists of 13 residues. The CDR3 region has the DNA TGTGCCAGCAGGGGGGGGCAGTACAATGAGCAGTTCTTC. It specifies CASRGGQYNEQFF. The full variable domain, its missing parts supplied by reference TRBV28 and TRBJ2-1, is DVKVTQSSRYLVKRTGEKVFLECVQDMDHENMFWYRQDPGLGLRLIYFSYDVKMKEKGDIPEGYSVSREKKERFSLILESASTNQTSMYLCASRGGQYNEQFFGPGTRLTVL.

The V call is TRBV18, the J call TRBJ2-1; TRBD2 matches at 12 bases. The CDR3 length is 17 residues. Trimming cost V 3 bases and J 6 bases; bases outside gene matches: 9. Germline CDR1 is KGHSH and CDR2 is LQKENI. CDR3 protein: CASSPTSGSSGSNEQFF. The CDR3, as DNA: TGTGCCAGCTCACCGACTAGCGGGAGTTCGGGATCCAATGAGCAGTTCTTC.

This clone was seen only once. The V gene is TRBV11-3, the J gene TRBJ2-3; the match to TRBD2 covers 12 bases. V shed 1 base, J shed 3 bases, and the junction held 8 bases outside the gene matches. The CDR3 spans 18 residues. Germline lookup yields CDR1 SGHNT and CDR2 YENEEA. CDR3 residues: CASSLAIRLAGETDTQYF. The CDR3 DNA reads as TGTGCCAGCAGCTTAGCGATCAGACTAGCGGGAGAGACAGATACGCAGTATTTT.

This chain connects TRBV12-3 or TRBV12-4 to TRBJ1-1; D is unclear. CDR3 size: 13 residues. Trimming took 5 bases from V and 4 from J, leaving 11 bases between them. The CDR3 DNA sequence: TGTGCCAGCAGTCCACGGTTGAGCACTGAAGCTTTCTTT. This translates into CASSPRLSTEAFF.

This sequence joins TRBV28 and TRBJ2-7; D gene ambiguous. Germline-derived CDR1 and CDR2 are MDHEN and SYDVKM. This CDR3 has 14 amino acids. V was trimmed by 7 bases and J by 6 bases, leaving 19 bases between them. The CDR3 reads CASTARGTPREQYF. CDR3 bases: TGTGCCAGCACCGCCCGAGGTACACCCCGCGAGCAGTACTTC.